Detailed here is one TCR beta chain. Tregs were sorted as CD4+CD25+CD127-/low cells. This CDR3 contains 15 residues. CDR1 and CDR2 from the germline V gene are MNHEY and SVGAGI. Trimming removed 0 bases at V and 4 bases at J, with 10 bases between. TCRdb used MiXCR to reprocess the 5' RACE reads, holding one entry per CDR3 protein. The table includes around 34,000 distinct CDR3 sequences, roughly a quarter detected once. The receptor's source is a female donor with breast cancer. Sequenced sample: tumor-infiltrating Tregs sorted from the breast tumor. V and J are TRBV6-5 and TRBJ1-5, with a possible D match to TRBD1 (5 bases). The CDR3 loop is CASSYSGQHNQPQHF. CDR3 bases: TGTGCCAGCAGTTACTCGGGGCAGCATAATCAGCCCCAGCATTTT.